These T cell receptor beta chains were read from a single sample in a study of blood T cell repertoires in COVID-19. Clones were read by immunoSEQ multiplex PCR, and TCRdb kept only the in-frame ones, dropping some. The data hold tens of thousands of clones, with roughly nine tenths observed a single time. Specimen: peripheral blood. These receptors all stem from a man in his 70s with acute or convalescent COVID-19. Both conserved end residues are part of each CDR3. D genes are given only for firm matches. The size of a clone is reported for some rows only, either as once, few or many, or as a class for expanded clones.

.	TRBJ2-7	15	TRBD1	TRBV6-5	TGTGCCAGCAGGGGGAAACGACAGGGGGTCTACGAGCAGTACTTC	CASRGKRQGVYEQYF
.	TRBJ2-7	19	.	TRBV28	TGTGCCAGCAACTTGGGACGGGGGGACACCCGTTACCCTACCTACGAGCAGTACTTC	CASNLGRGDTRYPTYEQYF
.	TRBJ1-5	16	TRBD1	TRBV6-2/TRBV6-3	TGTGCCAGCAGTTACGACGGACAGGGAGGCAATCAGCCCCAGCATTTT	CASSYDGQGGNQPQHF
once	TRBJ2-5	15	.	TRBV6-5	TGTGCCAGCAGTTACTCTCAGGGCGGCCAAGAGACCCAGTACTTC	CASSYSQGGQETQYF
.	TRBJ1-1	15	.	TRBV5-1	TGCGCCAGCAGCTTGCAGGTGGCGATGAACACTGAAGCTTTCTTT	CASSLQVAMNTEAFF
.	TRBJ1-1	13	.	TRBV5-1	TGCGCCAGCAGCCCACAGGGGAACACTGAAGCTTTCTTT	CASSPQGNTEAFF
.	TRBJ2-3	18	.	TRBV7-9	TGTGCCAGCAGCTTAAAAGTTGGGCAGGGGCTCGTGACAGATACGCAGTATTTT	CASSLKVGQGLVTDTQYF
.	TRBJ2-1	15	.	TRBV5-1	TGCGCCAGCAGCTCAGGACAGCCCTTTGGGAATGAGCAGTTCTTC	CASSSGQPFGNEQFF
.	TRBJ2-3	17	TRBD2	TRBV18	TGTGCCAGCTCCCACCAAGGGGTGACTAGCGGGAGAAATACGCAGTATTTT	CASSHQGVTSGRNTQYF
.	TRBJ2-7	14	TRBD2	TRBV9	TGTGCCAGCAGCGTATTAGCGGGACCCTACGAGCAGTACTTC	CASSVLAGPYEQYF
.	TRBJ2-5	13	.	TRBV7-2	TGTGCCAGCAGCCCCCAAGGGGTAGAGACCCAGTACTTC	CASSPQGVETQYF
.	TRBJ1-1	13	TRBD1	TRBV7-3	TGTGCCAGCTCTCAGGGGGCGAACACTGAAGCTTTCTTT	CASSQGANTEAFF
.	TRBJ2-6	15	.	TRBV6-5	TGTGCCAGCAGCTCACATGACTCTGGGGCCAACGTCCTGACTTTC	CASSSHDSGANVLTF
.	TRBJ1-6	17	.	TRBV18	TGTGCCAGCTCACCACGACAGGAGAGCTCCTATAATTCACCCCTCCACTTT	CASSPRQESSYNSPLHF
.	TRBJ1-1	14	.	TRBV6-1	TGTGCCAGCTCTCCGAATCGCTCCGGGACTGAAGCTTTCTTT	CASSPNRSGTEAFF
.	TRBJ2-2	18	.	TRBV24-1	TGTGCCACCAGTGATTTGTTAAGAGGGCCCGCGAACACCGGGGAGCTGTTTTTT	CATSDLLRGPANTGELFF
.	TRBJ1-5	16	.	TRBV6-6	TGTGCCAGCAGTTACTCGGGGGAGGGGGGCAATCAGCCCCAGCATTTT	CASSYSGEGGNQPQHF
.	TRBJ2-5	16	TRBD2	TRBV5-4	TGTGCCAGCAGCAGAGGACTAGCGGGAGAGAAAGAGACCCAGTACTTC	CASSRGLAGEKETQYF
.	TRBJ1-4	12	.	TRBV29-1	TGCAGCATACTCGATGGGAGGGAAAAACTGTTTTTT	CSILDGREKLFF
.	TRBJ2-7	14	TRBD2	TRBV23-1	TGCGCCAGCAGACCTTTTATAGCGGGAGCGTTGGAGTACTTC	CASRPFIAGALEYF
.	TRBJ1-1	13	.	TRBV5-8	TGTGCCAGCAGCTTTCAAAGAGGGACTGAAGCTTTCTTT	CASSFQRGTEAFF
.	TRBJ1-3	16	.	TRBV28	TGTGCCAGCAGCCCTTCCGATCCGCGCCCCGGAAACACCATATATTTT	CASSPSDPRPGNTIYF
once	TRBJ2-7	12	.	TRBV19	TGTGCCAGTAGTAACCGAGCCTACGAGCAGTACTTC	CASSNRAYEQYF
few	TRBJ2-1	15	.	TRBV27	TGTGCCAGCAGTTTGAGCGAGGAGCCCTACAATGAGCAGTTCTTC	CASSLSEEPYNEQFF
.	TRBJ2-7	12	.	TRBV14	TGTGCCAGCAGCCCGACGGGATACGAGCAGTACTTC	CASSPTGYEQYF
.	TRBJ2-1	15	TRBD2	TRBV29-1	TGCAGCGTTGAACTACTAGCGGGGCCTAGGGATGAGCAGTTCTTC	CSVELLAGPRDEQFF
.	TRBJ2-1	16	TRBD2	TRBV6-2/TRBV6-3	TGTGCCAGCAGTTACCCGGTAGCGGGAGGGCGGAATGAGCAGTTCTTC	CASSYPVAGGRNEQFF
.	TRBJ2-1	14	.	TRBV11-2	TGTGCCAGCACCCCCTACGTAGCCTACAATGAGCAGTTCTTC	CASTPYVAYNEQFF
.	TRBJ2-1	14	.	TRBV18	TGTGCCAGCTCACCGGAGGACAGCAGCAATGAGCAGTTCTTC	CASSPEDSSNEQFF
.	TRBJ2-1	14	.	TRBV7-3	TGTGCCAGCAGCTCCACTAGCAGCCACAATGAGCAGTTCTTC	CASSSTSSHNEQFF
.	TRBJ2-5	14	TRBD2	TRBV6-6	TGTGCCAGCAAAGGACTAGCGGGAGTCGTGACCCAGTACTTC	CASKGLAGVVTQYF
.	TRBJ2-1	18	TRBD2	TRBV11-2	TGTGCCAGCAGCTTAGAACTAGCGGGGGGGCGGCGGTACAATGAGCAGTTCTTC	CASSLELAGGRRYNEQFF
.	TRBJ1-1	13	.	TRBV7-9	TGTGCCAGCTGCAACGAGATAGACATTGAAGCTTTCTTT	CASCNEIDIEAFF
.	TRBJ1-2	12	TRBD1	TRBV25-1	TGTGCCAGCAGTTTCCGGACAGGTGGCTACACCTTC	CASSFRTGGYTF
.	TRBJ1-1	15	TRBD1	TRBV6-5	TGTGCCAGCAGTTACGGCCAGGGGGGTAACACTGAAGCTTTCTTT	CASSYGQGGNTEAFF